This is a list of T cell receptor beta chains from one sample in a study of shared clonotypes between healthy human individuals. Measured with immunoSEQ multiplex PCR; TCRdb has only the in-frame clones, and not every one. The sample carries over 2 million clones, 85% to 95% recorded once. Material: naive CD4+ T cells from PBMCs. These receptors were taken from a man aged 18 to 35 in good health. Some clones in this sample may be carry-over from other donors' samples. Both conserved end residues are part of each CDR3. Fields, in order: CDR3 length, D gene, V gene, J gene, clone size, CDR3 protein, CDR3 DNA. D genes are given only for firm matches. For some rows the clone size is stated as once, few or many, or as a class when expanded; others skip it.

12,-,TRBV15,TRBJ1-1,-,CATSRLGSEAFF,TGTGCCACCAGCAGATTGGGGAGTGAAGCTTTCTTT
12,-,TRBV2,TRBJ2-7,-,CASEMGKYEQYF,TGTGCCAGCGAGATGGGGAAATACGAGCAGTACTTC
13,TRBD1,TRBV6-1,TRBJ1-1,-,CATRQGWSTEAFF,TGTGCCACCAGACAGGGATGGAGCACTGAAGCTTTCTTT
15,-,TRBV5-1,TRBJ2-3,-,CASSSGTVNTDTQYF,TGCGCCAGCAGCTCAGGGACGGTGAACACAGATACGCAGTATTTT
14,-,TRBV10-1,TRBJ2-6,-,CASSARAGANVLTF,TGCGCCAGCAGCGCGAGGGCCGGGGCCAACGTCCTGACTTTC
15,-,TRBV28,TRBJ1-5,-,CASSFATGRGQPQHF,TGTGCCAGCAGTTTCGCAACAGGTCGGGGGCAGCCCCAGCATTTT
15,-,TRBV9,TRBJ2-2,-,CASSVVAANTGELFF,TGTGCCAGCAGCGTAGTAGCGGCAAACACCGGGGAGCTGTTTTTT
16,-,TRBV5-1,TRBJ2-3,once,CASSLIGWPATDTQYF,TGCGCCAGCAGCTTGATAGGGTGGCCTGCCACAGATACGCAGTATTTT
12,TRBD1,TRBV6-1,TRBJ1-1,-,CASSEPQGTAFF,TGTGCCAGCAGTGAACCCCAGGGGACAGCCTTCTTT
14,-,TRBV28,TRBJ1-1,-,CASSSSTDNTEAFF,TGTGCCAGCAGTTCATCGACGGATAACACTGAAGCTTTCTTT
15,TRBD1,TRBV5-1,TRBJ2-4,-,CASSSQGGRGNIQYF,TGCGCCAGCAGCTCCCAAGGGGGCAGGGGGAACATTCAGTACTTC
14,TRBD1,TRBV7-3,TRBJ2-7,-,CASSMTGEGYEQYF,TGTGCCAGCAGCATGACAGGGGAAGGTTACGAGCAGTACTTC
15,-,TRBV6-1,TRBJ1-4,-,CASIGWVRDNEKLFF,TGTGCCAGCATAGGCTGGGTCCGGGATAATGAAAAACTGTTTTTT
15,TRBD2,TRBV14,TRBJ2-1,-,CASSQSGGRHNEQFF,TGTGCCAGCAGCCAAAGCGGGGGGAGACACAATGAGCAGTTCTTC
14,-,TRBV6-1,TRBJ2-1,-,CASSESGRLDEQFF,TGTGCCAGCAGTGAATCCGGGAGACTGGATGAGCAGTTCTTC
16,TRBD1,TRBV13,TRBJ2-3,-,CASSLPLTGNLGTQYF,TGTGCCAGCAGCTTACCTCTGACAGGGAATCTTGGTACGCAGTATTTT
16,TRBD1,TRBV5-1,TRBJ2-7,-,CASSSGGAGGSYEQYF,TGCGCCAGCAGCTCCGGTGGGGCAGGGGGAAGCTACGAGCAGTACTTC
16,TRBD1,TRBV4-1,TRBJ2-3,-,CASRSGQGAGTDTQYF,TGCGCCAGCAGGAGTGGACAGGGGGCCGGCACAGATACGCAGTATTTT
15,TRBD1,TRBV5-4,TRBJ2-7,-,CASRYRGPKIYEQYF,TGTGCCAGCAGATATAGGGGGCCCAAGATCTACGAGCAGTACTTC
13,-,TRBV18,TRBJ2-1,-,CASSRTEYNEQFF,TGTGCCAGCTCACGGACAGAATACAATGAGCAGTTCTTC
16,-,TRBV6-1,TRBJ2-7,-,CASSEVGRRNPYEQYF,TGTGCCAGCAGTGAAGTTGGTCGCCGGAACCCCTACGAGCAGTACTTC
14,-,TRBV27,TRBJ1-1,-,CASSPRKLNTEAFF,TGTGCCAGCAGTCCACGGAAATTGAACACTGAAGCTTTCTTT
14,-,TRBV5-1,TRBJ1-4,few,CASSLGRTNEKLFF,TGCGCCAGCAGCTTAGGGAGAACTAATGAAAAACTGTTTTTT
13,-,TRBV28,TRBJ1-3,-,CASGTGIGNTIYF,TGTGCCAGCGGCACAGGGATTGGAAACACCATATATTTT
14,-,TRBV13,TRBJ1-2,few,CASSLRRRGYGYTF,TGTGCCAGCAGCTTAAGACGCAGGGGCTATGGCTACACCTTC
12,-,TRBV27,TRBJ2-1,-,CASRKTSLEQFF,TGTGCCAGCAGGAAGACTAGTCTTGAGCAGTTCTTC
14,TRBD2,TRBV7-2,TRBJ2-7,-,CASSLGIAGYEQYF,TGTGCCAGCAGCCTCGGTATAGCGGGCTACGAGCAGTACTTC